Each of the 25 T cell receptor beta chains below was sequenced from the same sample in a study of blood T cell repertoires in COVID-19. Clones were read by immunoSEQ multiplex PCR, and TCRdb kept only the in-frame ones, dropping some. This sample has about 130,000 clones, with about 74% found just once. The specimen was peripheral blood. The receptors originated from a man in his sixties with acute or convalescent COVID-19.

This clone was detected once. The chain combines TRBV6-6 with TRBJ2-4; 8 bases align to TRBD1. Germline trimming cut 3 bases from V and 9 bases from J; bases unmatched to any gene: 10. In germline, CDR1 is MNHNY, CDR2 SVGAGI (reference sequence). This CDR3 has 15 amino acids. CDR3: CASSYQSTGGSIQYF. The DNA for the CDR3 is TGTGCCAGCAGTTATCAAAGTACAGGGGGGAGCATTCAGTACTTC.

The rearrangement uses TRBV5-6 and TRBJ2-5, with 8 positions matching TRBD1. CDR1 and CDR2 (germline): SGHDT, YYEEEE. Trimming cost V 2 bases and J 6 bases; bases outside gene matches: 6. This CDR3 is built from 14 residues. The CDR3 DNA is TGTGCCAGCAGCTTTCTCGGACAGGGCCAGACCCAGTACTTC. It specifies CASSFLGQGQTQYF. The full variable domain, completed using reference TRBV5-6 and TRBJ2-5, is DAGVTQSPTHLIKTRGQQVTLRCSPKSGHDTVSWYQQALGQGPQFIFQYYEEEERQRGNFPDRFSGHQFPNYSSELNVNALLLGDSALYLCASSFLGQGQTQYFGPGTRLLVL.

The sample holds a few counts of this clone. The rearrangement uses TRBV28 and TRBJ1-2; the match to TRBD1 covers 10 bases. Germline CDR1 reads MDHEN; CDR2 reads SYDVKM. The CDR3 has 14 residues. J gave up 2 bases and V 8 bases, and 5 bases lay outside the gene matches. CDR3 bases: TGTGCCAGCGGATGGGGACAGGGGAACTATGGCTACACCTTC. This codes for CASGWGQGNYGYTF.

The rearrangement joins TRBV15 to TRBJ2-2, with 9 nucleotides matching TRBD2. Germline V gene sequence: CDR1 LNHNV, CDR2 YYDKDF (reference sequence). V shed 0 bases, J shed 4 bases, and the junction held 6 bases outside the gene matches. CDR3 length: 17 amino acids. The CDR3 region has the DNA TGTGCCACCAGCAGAGAACGGCGGGAGGGCGGCACCGGGGAGCTGTTTTTT. Encoded protein: CATSRERREGGTGELFF. The whole variable domain, remainder taken from reference TRBV15 and TRBJ2-2, is DAMVIQNPRYQVTQFGKPVTLSCSQTLNHNVMYWYQQKSSQAPKLLFHYYDKDFNNEADTPDNFQSRRPNTSFCFLDIRSPGLGDTAMYLCATSRERREGGTGELFFGEGSRLTVL.

The chain employs TRBV9 and TRBJ1-2, with D possibly TRBD1 on 5 matching bases. The CDR3 sequence is 16 residues long. V lost 4 bases and J lost 5, with 21 bases in between. Germline V lookup: CDR1 SGDLS, CDR2 YYNGEE. CDR3 sequence: CASSPRTPQAYYGYTF. Here the CDR3 DNA reads TGTGCCAGCAGCCCTCGGACACCCCAGGCCTATTATGGCTACACCTTC.

The gene calls are TRBV9 and TRBJ2-3; the match to TRBD2 covers 7 bases. Germline V gene lookup returns CDR1 SGDLS and CDR2 YYNGEE. The CDR3 spans 17 residues. V gave up 1 base and J gave up 4 bases; unmatched junction bases: 12. Here the CDR3 DNA reads TGTGCCAGCAGCGTAAATCTAGTATGGACTAGTCCAGATACGCAGTATTTT. Encoded protein: CASSVNLVWTSPDTQYF.

The chain has TRBV3-1 (or the pseudogene TRBV3-2) and TRBJ2-3; D uncertain. V was pared by 1 base and J by 2 bases, with 13 bases between. This CDR3 contains 16 residues. Per the germline V gene, CDR1 is LGHDT and CDR2 is YNNKEL (reference sequence). CDR3: CASSQAGLEFTDTQYF. CDR3 coding DNA: TGTGCCAGCAGCCAAGCGGGTCTAGAATTCACAGATACGCAGTATTTT.

The V and J genes are TRBV30 and TRBJ1-2; tentatively, D is TRBD1 (6 bases). The ends were cut back, 1 base at V and 3 bases at J, with 12 bases in the middle. The CDR3 spans 14 residues. The V gene's germline CDR1 is GTSNPN and CDR2 SVGIG (reference sequence). CDR3 DNA sequence: TGTGCCTGGAGTGGGGGGCGCGGATACTATGGCTACACCTTC. Translating gives CAWSGGRGYYGYTF. The complete variable domain, with remaining parts taken from reference TRBV30 and TRBJ1-2, reads SQTIHQWPATLVQPVGSPLSLECTVEGTSNPNLYWYRQAAGRGLQLLFYSVGIGQISSEVPQNLSASRPQDRQFILSSKKLLLSDSGFYLCAWSGGRGYYGYTFGSGTRLTVV.

The chain is built from TRBV6-6 and TRBJ1-5; 10 bases are shared with TRBD1. The ends lost 5 bases at V and 5 bases at J; junction bases unmatched: 9. CDR1 and CDR2 (germline): MNHNY, SVGAGI (reference sequence). There are 16 residues in the CDR3. The CDR3 loop is CASSLRQGAYDQPQHF. The CDR3, as DNA: TGTGCCAGCAGTCTTCGACAGGGGGCATATGATCAGCCCCAGCATTTT.

The chain links TRBV3-1 (or the pseudogene TRBV3-2) to TRBJ1-6; TRBD1 is a possible D gene (6 bases). The CDR3 covers 14 residues. Trimming took off 3 bases at V and 7 bases at J, with 10 bases between the two ends. Germline V lookup: CDR1 LGHDT, CDR2 YNNKEL (reference sequence). The CDR3 DNA reads TGTGCCAGCAGCCAGACAGGAGGAAATTCACCCCTCCACTTT. Amino acids: CASSQTGGNSPLHF.

This clone was seen more than once but under ten times. The V and J genes are TRBV5-6 and TRBJ1-1, with D hard to call. V was cut by 6 bases and J by 5 bases, with 11 bases left in between. Germline CDR1 is SGHDT and CDR2 is YYEEEE. The CDR3 is 12 residues long. The CDR3: CASKRRLTEAFF. The CDR3 DNA follows: TGTGCCAGCAAAAGGCGGTTAACTGAAGCTTTCTTT.

This clone was seen only once. This chain uses TRBV20-1 with TRBJ1-5, with 8 bases lining up with TRBD1. The V gene's germline CDR1 is DFQATT and CDR2 SNEGSKA (reference sequence). The CDR3 has 14 residues. V shed 3 bases and J 6 bases; nucleotides not matched to a gene: 7. CDR3 region: CSASRQGRVQPQHF. CDR3 DNA: TGCAGTGCTAGTAGACAGGGGCGGGTTCAGCCCCAGCATTTT.

The rearrangement links TRBV30 to TRBJ1-1, with a weak D call TRBD1 (6 bases). Trimming shortened V by 2 bases and J by 4 bases, and 20 bases separated the two germline ends. CDR1 is GTSNPN and CDR2 is SVGIG in the germline V gene (reference sequence). The CDR3 has 16 amino acids. The CDR3 DNA reads as TGTGCCTGGAGTCCGATAGGACGGGCAGGGGTCACTGAAGCTTTCTTT. Its translation: CAWSPIGRAGVTEAFF.

The genes are TRBV28 and TRBJ1-2; the D gene is possibly TRBD1 (6 bases). V lost 5 bases and J 4 bases, leaving 17 bases between the germline ends. This CDR3 contains 15 residues. CDR1 and CDR2 from the germline V gene are MDHEN and SYDVKM. The CDR3 here is CASSPPRGAPYGYTF. For the CDR3, the DNA is TGTGCCAGCAGTCCCCCCCGGGGGGCGCCCTATGGCTACACCTTC.

A few counts support this clone. V is TRBV7-8 and J is TRBJ2-3; the D gene is possibly TRBD2 (5 bases). The CDR3 extends over 16 amino acids. The ends were cut back, 1 base at V and 1 base at J, with 12 bases in the middle. Germline V CDR1 and CDR2: SGHVS, FQNEAQ. The CDR3 sequence: CASSLGNGEGTDTQYF. CDR3 sequence (DNA): TGTGCCAGCAGCTTAGGTAACGGGGAAGGCACAGATACGCAGTATTTT.

The CDR3 sequence is CASSWGSRTGGEQYF. CDR3 DNA: TGTGCCAGCAGTTGGGGATCCAGGACAGGGGGCGAGCAGTACTTC. The chain links TRBV6-2 or TRBV6-3 to TRBJ2-7; 10 nucleotides line up with TRBD1. Germline-derived CDR1 and CDR2 are MNHEY and SVGEGT. The CDR3 length is 15 residues. V trimming: 4 bases; J trimming: 6 bases; junction bases outside the gene matches: 9.

The chain links TRBV6-2 or TRBV6-3 to TRBJ2-6; possibly TRBD1 for D (6 bases). Trimming left V 0 bases short and J 2 bases short, with 11 bases between. The germline CDR1 and CDR2 sequences are MNHEY and SVGEGT. The length of the CDR3 is 17 residues. The CDR3 DNA reads TGTGCCAGCAGTTACTCGACCTACAGGGCTGGGGCCAACGTCCTGACTTTC. The encoded protein is CASSYSTYRAGANVLTF.

The gene calls are TRBV13 and TRBJ2-4; D perhaps matches TRBD1 (6 bases). Germline values: CDR1 PRHDT, CDR2 FYEKMQ (reference sequence). The CDR3 sequence is 16 residues long. Trimming left V 4 bases short and J 2 bases short, with 15 bases between. CDR3: CASSSSQGFPKNIQYF. The CDR3, as DNA: TGTGCCAGCAGCTCAAGCCAGGGGTTCCCCAAAAACATTCAGTACTTC.

The gene calls are TRBV5-4 and TRBJ1-4; 9 bases fit TRBD1. Trimming took 3 bases from V and 5 from J; bases not matched to a gene: 2. This CDR3 is built from 14 residues. Germline CDR1 and CDR2: SGHNT and YYREEE (reference sequence). CDR3 region: CASSSGTGNEKLFF. In nucleotides, the CDR3 is TGTGCCAGCAGCTCCGGGACAGGGAATGAAAAACTGTTTTTT.

The V and J genes are TRBV11-2 and TRBJ2-3; 12 bases are shared with TRBD2. V trimming: 5 bases; J trimming: 8 bases; junction bases outside the gene matches: 5. The CDR3 consists of 14 residues. CDR1 is SGHAT, CDR2 FQNNGV, per germline. CDR3 residues: CASSPSTSGGTQYF. CDR3 bases: TGTGCCAGCAGCCCCTCGACTAGCGGGGGTACGCAGTATTTT.

The chain joins TRBV6-6 to TRBJ2-2, with TRBD1 matching 8 bases. The CDR3 has 16 residues. V was clipped by 8 bases and J by 5 bases; unmatched bases: 13. Germline loops: CDR1 MNHNY, CDR2 SVGAGI (reference sequence). CDR3 nucleotides: TGTGCCAGCTTAGCCGATCAGGGGGCTAAGACCGGGGAGCTGTTTTTT. Translated, it gives CASLADQGAKTGELFF.

This rearrangement joins TRBV10-3 to TRBJ1-6, with TRBD1 as a possible D gene (6 bases). The length of the CDR3 is 16 residues. Trimming removed 3 bases from V and 0 bases from J, with 9 bases in between. Germline CDR1 and CDR2: ENHRY and SYGVKD. In DNA, the CDR3 is TGTGCCATCAGTGAACCCAGGGGCTCCTATAATTCACCCCTCCACTTT. Protein: CAISEPRGSYNSPLHF.

Only a few counts were recorded for this clone. This chain uses TRBV19 with TRBJ1-2, with TRBD1 matching over 11 bases. V was pared by 8 bases and J by 5 bases, with 13 bases of the junction left unmatched. This CDR3 contains 16 residues. Germline-derived CDR1 and CDR2 are LNHDA and SQIVND (reference sequence). CDR3 sequence (DNA): TGTGCCAGTCGGGCAAGGACAGGGGGCGCATCATATGGCTACACCTTC. Translation gives CASRARTGGASYGYTF. The complete variable domain, with remaining parts taken from reference TRBV19 and TRBJ1-2, reads DGGITQSPKYLFRKEGQNVTLSCEQNLNHDAMYWYRQDPGQGLRLIYYSQIVNDFQKGDIAEGYSVSREKKESFPLTVTSAQKNPTAFYLCASRARTGGASYGYTFGSGTRLTVV.

The chain is built from TRBV25-1 and TRBJ1-2; 7 nucleotides agree with TRBD1. Germline V lookup: CDR1 MGHDK, CDR2 SYGVNS. V gave up 3 bases and J gave up 7 bases; unmatched junction bases: 14. The CDR3 covers 16 residues. The CDR3 loop reads CASSDPPPDRVGGYTF. CDR3 nucleotide sequence: TGTGCCAGCAGTGATCCCCCTCCCGACAGGGTTGGTGGCTACACCTTC.

The chain has TRBV27 and TRBJ2-7; TRBD2 is a possible D gene (6 bases). Trimming took 8 bases from V and 3 from J, leaving 14 bases between them. The CDR3 loop spans 13 amino acids. CDR1 and CDR2 (germline): MNHEY, SMNVEV (reference sequence). This CDR3 reads CASQMRGVYEQYF. The CDR3 region has the DNA TGTGCCAGCCAAATGCGGGGAGTCTACGAGCAGTACTTC.